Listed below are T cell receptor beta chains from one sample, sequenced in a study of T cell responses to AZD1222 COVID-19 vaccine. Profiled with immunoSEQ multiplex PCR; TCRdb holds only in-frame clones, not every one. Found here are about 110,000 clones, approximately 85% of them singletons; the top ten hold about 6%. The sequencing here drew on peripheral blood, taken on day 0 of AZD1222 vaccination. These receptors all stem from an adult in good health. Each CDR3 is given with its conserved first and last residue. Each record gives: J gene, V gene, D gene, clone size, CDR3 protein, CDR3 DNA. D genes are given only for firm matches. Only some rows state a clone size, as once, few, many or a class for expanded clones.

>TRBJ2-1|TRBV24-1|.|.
CATTEGGPGHNEQFF
TGTGCCACCACCGAGGGGGGGCCAGGTCACAATGAGCAGTTCTTC
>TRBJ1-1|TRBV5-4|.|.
CASSLVGSWYTEAFF
TGTGCCAGCAGCTTGGTTGGAAGCTGGTACACTGAAGCTTTCTTT
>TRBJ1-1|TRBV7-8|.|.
CASRPRDYTEAFF
TGTGCCAGCCGCCCGCGGGATTACACTGAAGCTTTCTTT
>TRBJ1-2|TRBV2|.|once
CASLKDSGYGYTF
TGTGCCAGCCTTAAAGACAGCGGCTATGGCTACACCTTC
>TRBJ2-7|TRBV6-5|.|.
CASMSEFGISYEQYF
TGTGCCAGCATGTCGGAATTCGGAATCTCCTACGAGCAGTACTTC
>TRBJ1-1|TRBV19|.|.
CASSTQLMNTEAFF
TGTGCCAGTAGTACGCAACTCATGAACACTGAAGCTTTCTTT
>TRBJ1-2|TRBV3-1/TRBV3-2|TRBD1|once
CASSQGAGTGHFGSGYTF
TGTGCCAGCAGCCAAGGCGCAGGGACAGGGCACTTTGGGAGTGGCTACACCTTC
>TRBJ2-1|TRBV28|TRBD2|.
CASKGLAGFNEQFF
TGTGCCAGCAAAGGACTAGCGGGGTTTAATGAGCAGTTCTTC
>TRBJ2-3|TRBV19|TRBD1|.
CASSTSGGLGTDTQYF
TGTGCCAGTAGTACCTCAGGGGGCCTAGGGACAGATACGCAGTATTTT
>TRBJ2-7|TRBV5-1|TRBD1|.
CASSLNPTGGFNEQYF
TGCGCCAGCAGCCTCAACCCGACAGGGGGCTTTAACGAGCAGTACTTC
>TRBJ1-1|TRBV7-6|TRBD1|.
CASSPIRQGEDTEAFF
TGTGCCAGCAGCCCAATTCGACAGGGGGAGGATACTGAAGCTTTCTTT
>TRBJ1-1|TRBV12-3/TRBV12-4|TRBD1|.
CASSRQGVTEAFF
TGTGCCAGCAGCAGACAGGGTGTGACTGAAGCTTTCTTT
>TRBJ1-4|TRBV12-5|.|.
CASGLVPPFEKLFF
TGTGCTAGTGGTTTGGTCCCTCCGTTTGAAAAACTGTTTTTT
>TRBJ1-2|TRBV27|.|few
CASSTKWGGAQGYTF
TGTGCCAGCAGCACAAAGTGGGGGGGGGCGCAGGGCTACACCTTC
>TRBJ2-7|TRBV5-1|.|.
CASSGQGFHEQYF
TGCGCCAGCAGCGGGCAGGGTTTCCACGAGCAGTACTTC
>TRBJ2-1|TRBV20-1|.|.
CSASMVNTRTFF
TGCAGTGCTAGTATGGTAAACACAAGGACGTTCTTC
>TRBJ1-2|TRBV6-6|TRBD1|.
CASSYSISGGGYTF
TGTGCCAGCAGTTACTCGATCTCAGGGGGTGGCTACACCTTC
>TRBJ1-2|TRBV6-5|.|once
CASTPAPWALYGYTF
TGTGCCAGCACCCCCGCCCCCTGGGCCCTGTATGGCTACACCTTC
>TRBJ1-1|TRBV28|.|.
CASSLGGGNTEAFF
TGTGCCAGCAGTTTAGGGGGAGGGAACACTGAAGCTTTCTTT
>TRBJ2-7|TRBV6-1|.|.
CASSDSWDLGDLF
TGTGCCAGCAGTGATTCATGGGACTTAGGCGACCTCTTC
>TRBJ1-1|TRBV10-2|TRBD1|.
CASSQTRTGVTEAFF
TGCGCCAGCAGCCAGACCAGGACAGGGGTCACTGAAGCTTTCTTT
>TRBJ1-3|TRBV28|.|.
CASSSSGRNSGNTIYF
TGTGCCAGCAGCTCCTCCGGACGCAACTCTGGAAACACCATATATTTT
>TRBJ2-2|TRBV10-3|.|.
CAISVSENTGELFF
TGTGCCATCAGTGTCTCTGAGAACACCGGGGAGCTGTTTTTT
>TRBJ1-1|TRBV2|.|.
CASSGGRGFPEAFF
TGTGCCAGCAGTGGTGGACGAGGGTTCCCTGAAGCTTTCTTT
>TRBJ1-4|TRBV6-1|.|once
CASSDRGFPGEKLFF
TGTGCCAGCAGTGACAGGGGATTCCCTGGCGAAAAACTGTTTTTT
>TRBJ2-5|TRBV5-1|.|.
CASSFFQETQYF
TGCGCCAGCAGCTTCTTCCAAGAGACCCAGTACTTC
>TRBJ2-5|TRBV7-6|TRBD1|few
CASSLEGANQETQYF
TGTGCCAGCAGCTTAGAGGGGGCGAACCAAGAGACCCAGTACTTC
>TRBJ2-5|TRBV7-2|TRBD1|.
CASSLVPGGRMGETQYF
TGTGCCAGCAGCTTAGTTCCAGGGGGCAGGATGGGAGAGACCCAGTACTTC
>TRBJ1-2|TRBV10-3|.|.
CAISEFGASNYGYTF
TGTGCCATCAGTGAGTTTGGGGCATCTAACTATGGCTACACCTTC
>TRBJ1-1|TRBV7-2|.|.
CASSLRDLNTEAFF
TGTGCCAGCAGCCTCAGGGATTTGAACACTGAAGCTTTCTTT
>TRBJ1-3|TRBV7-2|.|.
CASSSEGMDVYGNTIYF
TGTGCCAGCAGCTCCGAAGGGATGGATGTTTATGGAAACACCATATATTTT
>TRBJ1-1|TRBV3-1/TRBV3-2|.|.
CASSQDPVYTEAFF
TGTGCCAGCAGCCAAGATCCGGTTTACACTGAAGCTTTCTTT
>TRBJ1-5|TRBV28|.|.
CASSLRAQPQHF
TGTGCCAGCAGTTTACGGGCCCAGCCCCAGCATTTT
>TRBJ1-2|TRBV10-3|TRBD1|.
CAISRRDSLSGYTF
TGTGCCATCAGCCGCCGGGACAGTTTATCGGGCTACACCTTC
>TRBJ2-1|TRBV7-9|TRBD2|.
CASSFGSGGPSSYNEQFF
TGTGCCAGCAGCTTTGGGAGCGGGGGTCCAAGCTCCTACAATGAGCAGTTCTTC
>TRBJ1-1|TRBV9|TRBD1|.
CASSPRTGRRTEAFF
TGTGCCAGCAGCCCCAGGACAGGGAGGAGGACTGAAGCTTTCTTT
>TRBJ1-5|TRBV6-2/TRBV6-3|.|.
CASSRSLNQPQHF
TGTGCCAGCAGCCGATCCTTAAATCAGCCCCAGCATTTT
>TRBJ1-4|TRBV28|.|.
CASSSEGKLFF
TGTGCCAGCAGTTCCGAAGGGAAACTGTTTTTT
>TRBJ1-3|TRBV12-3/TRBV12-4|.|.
CASSFSVDTIYF
TGTGCCAGCAGTTTCTCGGTGGACACCATATATTTT
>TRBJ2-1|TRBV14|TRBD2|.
CASSQEGTLAGGPTRYNEQFF
TGTGCCAGCAGCCAAGAAGGGACCTTAGCGGGGGGACCTACACGCTACAATGAGCAGTTCTTC
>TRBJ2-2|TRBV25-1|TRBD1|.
CASSHRGHVSGELFF
TGTGCCAGCAGTCACAGGGGGCATGTTAGCGGGGAGCTGTTTTTT
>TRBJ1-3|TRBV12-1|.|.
CASRGRGAHSGNTIYF
TGTGCCAGCAGGGGACGAGGGGCTCACTCTGGAAACACCATATATTTT
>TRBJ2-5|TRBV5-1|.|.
CASSREGGGETQYF
TGCGCCAGCAGCAGGGAAGGAGGAGGGGAGACCCAGTACTTC
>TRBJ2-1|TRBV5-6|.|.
CASSLSSLGLTGSYNEQFF
TGTGCCAGCAGCTTGTCGTCTCTAGGACTTACCGGCTCCTACAATGAGCAGTTCTTC
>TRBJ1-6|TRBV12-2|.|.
CASRPDRVNSPLHF
TGTGCAAGTCGCCCCGACAGGGTTAATTCACCCCTCCACTTT
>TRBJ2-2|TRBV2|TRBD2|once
CASSPGTSGAPGTGELFF
TGTGCCAGCAGTCCCGGGACTAGCGGGGCCCCGGGGACCGGGGAGCTGTTTTTT
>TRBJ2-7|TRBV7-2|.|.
CASSPPAGSYEQYF
TGTGCCAGCAGCCCCCCCGCGGGCTCCTACGAGCAGTACTTC